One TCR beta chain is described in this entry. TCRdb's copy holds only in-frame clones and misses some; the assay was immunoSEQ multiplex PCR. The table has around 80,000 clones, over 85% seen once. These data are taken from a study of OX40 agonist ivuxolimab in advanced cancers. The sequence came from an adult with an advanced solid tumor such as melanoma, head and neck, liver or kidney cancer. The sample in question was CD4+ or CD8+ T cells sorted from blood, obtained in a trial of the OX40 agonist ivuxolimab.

The CDR3 DNA reads TGTGCCAGCAGTGGGCCCAATAACTATGGCTACACCTTC. Its protein is CASSGPNNYGYTF. The gene calls are TRBV25-1 and TRBJ1-2; D remains ambiguous. The CDR3 has 13 amino acids. Germline V gene sequence: CDR1 MGHDK, CDR2 SYGVNS. V shed 4 bases and J shed 1 base, with 7 bases lying between them.